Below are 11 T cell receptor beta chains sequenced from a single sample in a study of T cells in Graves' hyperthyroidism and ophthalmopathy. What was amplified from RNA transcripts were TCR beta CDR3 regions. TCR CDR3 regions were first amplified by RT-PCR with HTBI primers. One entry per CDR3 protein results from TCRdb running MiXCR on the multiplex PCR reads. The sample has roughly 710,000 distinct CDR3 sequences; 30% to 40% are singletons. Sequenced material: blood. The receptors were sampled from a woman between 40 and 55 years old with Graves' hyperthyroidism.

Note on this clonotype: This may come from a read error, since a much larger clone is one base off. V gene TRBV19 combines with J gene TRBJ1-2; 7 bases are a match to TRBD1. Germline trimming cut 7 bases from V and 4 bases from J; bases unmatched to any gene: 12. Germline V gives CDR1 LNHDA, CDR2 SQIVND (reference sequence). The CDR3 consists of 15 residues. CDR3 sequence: CASTPETGNGYGYTF. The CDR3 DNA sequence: TGTGCCAGTACCCCAGAGACAGGGAACGGCTATGGCTACACCTTC.

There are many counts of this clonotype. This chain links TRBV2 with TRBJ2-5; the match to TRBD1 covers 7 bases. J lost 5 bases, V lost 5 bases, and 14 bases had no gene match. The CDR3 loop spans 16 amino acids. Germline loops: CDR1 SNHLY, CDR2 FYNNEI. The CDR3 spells CASSRAVGQLSETQYF. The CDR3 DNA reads TGTGCCAGCAGTCGTGCTGTGGGACAGTTATCTGAGACCCAGTACTTC.

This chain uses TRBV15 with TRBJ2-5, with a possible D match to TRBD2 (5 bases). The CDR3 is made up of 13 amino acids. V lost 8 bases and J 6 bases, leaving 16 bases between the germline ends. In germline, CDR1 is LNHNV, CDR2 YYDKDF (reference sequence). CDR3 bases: TGTGCCACCCTGTCGGGAAATGCAAAGACCCAGTACTTC. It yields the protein CATLSGNAKTQYF. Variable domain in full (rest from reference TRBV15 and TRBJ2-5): DAMVIQNPRYQVTQFGKPVTLSCSQTLNHNVMYWYQQKSSQAPKLLFHYYDKDFNNEADTPDNFQSRRPNTSFCFLDIRSPGLGDTAMYLCATLSGNAKTQYFGPGTRLLVL.

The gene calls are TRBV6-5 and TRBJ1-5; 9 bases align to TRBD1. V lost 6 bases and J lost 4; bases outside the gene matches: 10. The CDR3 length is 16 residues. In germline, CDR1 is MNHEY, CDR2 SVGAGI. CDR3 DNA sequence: TGTGCCAGCAGGACCACCGGGACAGGGCTAAATCAGCCCCAGCATTTT. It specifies CASRTTGTGLNQPQHF.

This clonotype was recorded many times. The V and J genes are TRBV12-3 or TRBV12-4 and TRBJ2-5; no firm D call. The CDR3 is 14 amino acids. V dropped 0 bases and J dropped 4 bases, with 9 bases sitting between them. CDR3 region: CASSLAQSGETQYF. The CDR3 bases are TGTGCCAGCAGTTTAGCACAGTCTGGAGAGACCCAGTACTTC.

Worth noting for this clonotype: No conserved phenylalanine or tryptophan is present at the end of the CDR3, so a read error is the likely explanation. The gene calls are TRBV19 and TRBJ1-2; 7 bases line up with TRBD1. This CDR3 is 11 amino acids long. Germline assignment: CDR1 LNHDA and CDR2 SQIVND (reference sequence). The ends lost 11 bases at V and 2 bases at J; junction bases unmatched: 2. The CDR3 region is CAWTGNYGYTS. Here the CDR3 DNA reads TGTGCCTGGACAGGAAACTATGGCTACACCTCC.

The CDR3 sequence is CASSVVTATNTEAFF. In nucleotides, the CDR3 is TGTGCCAGCAGCGTGGTGACAGCTACTAACACTGAAGCTTTCTTT. The chain has TRBV9 and TRBJ1-1, with D possibly TRBD1 on 5 matching bases. The CDR3 consists of 15 residues. The V gene's germline CDR1 is SGDLS and CDR2 YYNGEE. With 2 bases removed from V and 2 bases from J, the gap between germline ends came to 13 bases.

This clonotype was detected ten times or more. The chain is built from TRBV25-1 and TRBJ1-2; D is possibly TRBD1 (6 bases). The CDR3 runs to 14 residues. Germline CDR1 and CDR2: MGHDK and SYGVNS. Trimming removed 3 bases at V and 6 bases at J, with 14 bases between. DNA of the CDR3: TGTGCCAGCAGTGATTACAGGGACGTGAATGGCTACACCTTC. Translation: CASSDYRDVNGYTF.

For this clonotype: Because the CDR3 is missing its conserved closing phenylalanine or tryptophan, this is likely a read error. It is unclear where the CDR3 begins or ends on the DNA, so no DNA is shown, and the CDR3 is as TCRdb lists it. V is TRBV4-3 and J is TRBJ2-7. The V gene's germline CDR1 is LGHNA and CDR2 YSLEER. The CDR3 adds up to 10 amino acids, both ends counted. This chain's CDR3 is CASSQGMAAS.

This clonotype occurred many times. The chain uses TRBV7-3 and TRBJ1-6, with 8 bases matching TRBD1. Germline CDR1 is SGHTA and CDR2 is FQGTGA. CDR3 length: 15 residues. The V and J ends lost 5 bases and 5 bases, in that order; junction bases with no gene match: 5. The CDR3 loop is CASSPGTGHNSPLHF. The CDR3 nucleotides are TGTGCCAGCAGCCCAGGGACAGGACATAATTCACCCCTCCACTTT.

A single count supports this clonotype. DNA of the CDR3: TGTGCCAGCAGTGGCAGGGTCGGCACTAGCCCCTGGGGGGCCGAGCAGTACTTC. Translation: CASSGRVGTSPWGAEQYF. This chain uses TRBV12-3 or TRBV12-4 with TRBJ2-7; D possibly uses TRBD1 or TRBD2 (6 bases each). There are 18 residues in the CDR3. The V and J ends lost 5 bases and 6 bases respectively, with 29 bases between them.